The clone carrying this T cell receptor (beta chain) appeared many times. What it binds is not known. This entry belongs to a study of shared clonotypes between healthy human individuals. Findings and limits, study-wide: The authors expected sequencing depth to affect clonotype sharing among donors.

TCRdb keeps only in-frame clones here, not all; method: immunoSEQ multiplex PCR. The sample consists of about 470,000 clones, around 75% of them appearing once. This CDR3 is 15 amino acids long. Germline V gene sequence: CDR1 MNHNS, CDR2 SASEGT. V gave up 3 bases and J gave up 5 bases, with 13 bases separating them. Caucasian adults living in Nashville, Tennessee, provided all samples. The clonotype was recovered from a woman aged 40 to 55 in good health. Some clones in this sample may be carry-over from other donors' samples. The sequencing input was PBMCs. The chain couples TRBV6-1 to TRBJ1-4; D is uncertain. This CDR3 reads CASSDGAGSNEKLFF. The CDR3 region has the DNA TGTGCCAGCAGTGATGGCGCGGGGTCCAATGAAAAACTGTTTTTT.